The following is a T cell receptor (beta chain) sequence with its context. This sample was taken from a study of T cell responses to AZD1222 COVID-19 vaccine. CDR1 and CDR2 (germline): MDHEN, SYDVKM. V lost 6 bases to trimming and J lost 1 base; unmatched junction nucleotides: 6. The CDR3 is 15 residues long. Clones were read by immunoSEQ multiplex PCR, and TCRdb kept only the in-frame ones, dropping some. This sample has about 200,000 clones, with about 94% found just once. Sample: peripheral blood, taken 28 days after the second dose of the MenACWY control vaccine. This sequence was found in an adult who received the MenACWY meningococcal vaccine as a control. The rearrangement links TRBV28 to TRBJ2-4; the match to TRBD1 covers 7 bases. The CDR3 region has the DNA TGTGCCAGCAGCCCGACAGGGCTCGCCAAAAACATTCAGTACTTC. It specifies CASSPTGLAKNIQYF.